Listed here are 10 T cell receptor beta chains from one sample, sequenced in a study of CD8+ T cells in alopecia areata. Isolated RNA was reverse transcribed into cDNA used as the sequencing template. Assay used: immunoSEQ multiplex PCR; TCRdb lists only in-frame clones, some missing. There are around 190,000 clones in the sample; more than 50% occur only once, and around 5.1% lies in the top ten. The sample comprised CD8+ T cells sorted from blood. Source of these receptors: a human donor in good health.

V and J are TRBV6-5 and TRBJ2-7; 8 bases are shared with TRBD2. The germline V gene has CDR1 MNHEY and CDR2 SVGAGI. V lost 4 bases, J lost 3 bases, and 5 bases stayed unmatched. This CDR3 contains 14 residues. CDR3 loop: CASSWAGGDYEQYF. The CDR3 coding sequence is TGTGCCAGCAGTTGGGCGGGGGGTGACTACGAGCAGTACTTC.

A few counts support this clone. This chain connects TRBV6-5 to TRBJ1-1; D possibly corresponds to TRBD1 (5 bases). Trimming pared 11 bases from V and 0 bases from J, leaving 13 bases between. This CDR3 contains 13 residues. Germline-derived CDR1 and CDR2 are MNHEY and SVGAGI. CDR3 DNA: TGTGCCGGGAGTCGGGGGATGAACACTGAAGCTTTCTTT. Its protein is CAGSRGMNTEAFF.

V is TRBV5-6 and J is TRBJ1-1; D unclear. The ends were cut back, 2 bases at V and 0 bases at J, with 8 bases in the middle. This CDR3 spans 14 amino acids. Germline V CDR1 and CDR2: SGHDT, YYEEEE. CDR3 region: CASSFLGMNTEAFF. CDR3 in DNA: TGTGCCAGCAGCTTCCTCGGGATGAACACTGAAGCTTTCTTT.

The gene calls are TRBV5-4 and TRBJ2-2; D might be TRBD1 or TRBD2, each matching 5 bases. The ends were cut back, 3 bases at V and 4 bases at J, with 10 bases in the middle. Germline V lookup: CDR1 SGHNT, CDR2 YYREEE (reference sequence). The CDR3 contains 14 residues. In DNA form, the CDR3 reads TGTGCCAGCAGCTCTGGGACGTCCACCGGGGAGCTGTTTTTT. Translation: CASSSGTSTGELFF.

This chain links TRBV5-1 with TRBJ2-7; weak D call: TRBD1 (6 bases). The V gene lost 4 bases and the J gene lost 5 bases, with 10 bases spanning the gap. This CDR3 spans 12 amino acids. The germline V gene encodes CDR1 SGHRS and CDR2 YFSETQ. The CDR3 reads CASSLTGNEQYF. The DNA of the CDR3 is TGCGCCAGCAGCCTCACAGGGAACGAGCAGTACTTC.

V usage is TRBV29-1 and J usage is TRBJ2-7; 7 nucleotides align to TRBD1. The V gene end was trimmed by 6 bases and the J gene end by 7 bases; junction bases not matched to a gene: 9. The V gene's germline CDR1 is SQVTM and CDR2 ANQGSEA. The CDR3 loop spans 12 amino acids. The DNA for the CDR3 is TGCAGCGTCGGACAGGCTTATAGGGAGCAGTACTTC. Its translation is CSVGQAYREQYF.

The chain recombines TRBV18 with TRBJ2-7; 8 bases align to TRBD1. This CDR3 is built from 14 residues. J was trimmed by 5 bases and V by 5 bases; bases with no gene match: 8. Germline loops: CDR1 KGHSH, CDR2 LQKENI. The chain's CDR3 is CASSTRDRIDEQYF. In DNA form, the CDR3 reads TGTGCCAGCTCAACACGGGACAGGATCGACGAGCAGTACTTC.

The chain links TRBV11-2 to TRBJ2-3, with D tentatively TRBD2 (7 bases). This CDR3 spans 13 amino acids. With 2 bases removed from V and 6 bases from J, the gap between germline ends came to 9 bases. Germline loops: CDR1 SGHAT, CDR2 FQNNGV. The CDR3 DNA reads TGTGCCAGCAGCTTACGGGGGGCGGATACGCAGTATTTT. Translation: CASSLRGADTQYF.

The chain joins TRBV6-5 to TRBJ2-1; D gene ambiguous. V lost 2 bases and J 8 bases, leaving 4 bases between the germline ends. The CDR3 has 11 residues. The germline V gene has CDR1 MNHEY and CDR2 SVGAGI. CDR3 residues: CASSYGDEQFF. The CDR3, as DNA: TGTGCCAGCAGTTACGGGGATGAGCAGTTCTTC.

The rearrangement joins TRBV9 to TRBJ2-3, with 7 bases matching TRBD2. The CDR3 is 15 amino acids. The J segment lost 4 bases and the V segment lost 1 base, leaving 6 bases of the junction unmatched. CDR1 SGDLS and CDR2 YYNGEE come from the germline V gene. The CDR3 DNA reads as TGTGCCAGCAGCGTATCACTAGCGCAGGCAGATACGCAGTATTTT. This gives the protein CASSVSLAQADTQYF.